The source of this TCR beta chain is a study of OX40 agonist ivuxolimab in advanced cancers. Regarding the study as a whole: Certain nonresponding patients likewise had low normalized T-cell clonal expansion. The study did not work out the antigen specificity of the expanded peripheral T cells.

There are 13 residues in the CDR3. V lost 4 bases and J 7 bases, leaving 13 bases between the germline ends. Germline CDR1 is WSHSY and CDR2 is SAAADI. Samples were taken at baseline and on day 1 of cycles 4 and 7. Produced via immunoSEQ multiplex PCR; TCRdb's table is partial and in-frame only. Of some 90,000 clones in the sample, roughly 90% were seen once. For this clone: The target antigen is unknown.

Here the sequenced sample was CD4+ or CD8+ T cells sorted from blood, taken in a trial of the OX40 agonist ivuxolimab. This receptor was taken from an adult with an advanced solid tumor such as melanoma, head and neck, liver or kidney cancer. The chain has TRBV10-2 and TRBJ2-5; the D call may be TRBD1 or TRBD2 (5 bases each). The CDR3 reads CASSAQGGGTQYF. Here the CDR3 DNA reads TGCGCCAGCAGTGCCCAGGGTGGGGGGACCCAGTACTTC.